These T cell receptor beta chains were read from a single sample in a study of blood T cells in healthy people across ages. TCRdb independently ran MiXCR on the 5' RACE reads; one entry per CDR3 protein. The repertoire has about 1 million distinct CDR3 sequences, 45% of them found once; the top ten carry approximately 19%. Sequencing input: blood. These receptors came from a woman in her sixties in good health. The CDR3 runs from the conserved cysteine through the conserved F or W. A D gene is named only where the DNA matches it firmly. Size values are once, few and many counts, or a class for expanded clones, and some rows have none.

>.|.|TRBJ1-1|TRBV4-2
TGTGCCAGCAGTCCCACGGGGACAGAAGCTTTCTTT
CASSPTGTEAFF
>TRBD1|few|TRBJ2-5|TRBV10-3
TGTGCCATCGCGGACAGGGGAAGGGAGACCCAGTACTTC
CAIADRGRETQYF
>TRBD1|.|TRBJ2-7|TRBV11-2
TGTGCCAGCAGCTTTTACAGGGGACAATCCTACGAGCAGTACTTC
CASSFYRGQSYEQYF
>TRBD2|.|TRBJ2-7|TRBV2
TGTGCCAGCAGACTAGCGGGAACGAACGAGCAGTACTTC
CASRLAGTNEQYF
>.|few|TRBJ2-3|TRBV20-1
TGCAGTGCTATCGTAACCCCGAGGAGGGGATGGGGCACAGATACGCAGTATTTT
CSAIVTPRRGWGTDTQYF
>.|many|TRBJ2-1|TRBV5-1
TGCGCCAGCAGCTTGGTCGGGGCAACCTACAATGAGCAGTTCTTC
CASSLVGATYNEQFF
>TRBD2|.|TRBJ2-3|TRBV20-1
TGCAGTGCTGAGAAAGCGGGAGCTACGACAGATACGCGGTATTTT
CSAEKAGATTDTRYF
>.|.|TRBJ1-6|TRBV27
TGTGCCAGCAGCCGACAGAACCATTCACCCCTCCACTTT
CASSRQNHSPLHF
>TRBD2|.|TRBJ2-3|TRBV20-1
TGCAGTGCTATAGCGGGAGTCATAGATACGCAGTATTTT
CSAIAGVIDTQYF
>TRBD2|few|TRBJ2-1|TRBV7-2
TGTGCCAGCAACCCCAATCGGGGGGGGAAGAATGAGCAGTTCTTC
CASNPNRGGKNEQFF
>.|.|TRBJ2-7|TRBV9
TGTGCCAGCAGCCTCTCAGGCGGGAACATTGGGCAGTACTTC
CASSLSGGNIGQYF
>TRBD1|.|TRBJ2-7|TRBV10-1
TGCGCCAGCAGTGAGTCTTACAGGGGGAACGAGCAGTACTTC
CASSESYRGNEQYF
>.|.|TRBJ1-2|TRBV6-1
TGTGCCAGCAGAACCGCGGCGGCTTCTTCAACTAACTATGGCTACACCTTC
CASRTAAASSTNYGYTF
>TRBD2|.|TRBJ2-1|TRBV9
TGTGCCAGCAGCGTCTCCGGGACTAGCGGGTCTGAGCAGTTCTTC
CASSVSGTSGSEQFF
>.|.|TRBJ2-2|TRBV6-2/TRBV6-3
TGTGCCAGCAGTTACTCCCCGGACGGGGAGCTGTTTTTT
CASSYSPDGELFF
>.|.|TRBJ2-7|TRBV12-3/TRBV12-4
TGTGCCAGCGGTCCTGAGGGGGGCGGGTACGAGCAGTACTTC
CASGPEGGGYEQYF
>.|many|TRBJ2-7|TRBV5-6
TGTGCCAGCAGCTTGAAGGTCCAGGGGCCCTACGAGCAGTACTTC
CASSLKVQGPYEQYF
>.|.|TRBJ1-1|TRBV20-1
TGCAGTGCAGGCCGGGACCCTAGGACTGAAGCTTTCTTT
CSAGRDPRTEAFF
>.|.|TRBJ2-6|TRBV29-1
TGCAACGTTGTCGGGGCGTTACACTCTGGGGCCAACGTCCTGACTTTC
CNVVGALHSGANVLTF
>TRBD2|few|TRBJ2-3|TRBV7-8
TGTGCCAGCAGCCCACTTTCTAGCGGGAGGGCCCCAGATACGCAGTATTTT
CASSPLSSGRAPDTQYF
>.|.|TRBJ2-7|TRBV2
TGTGCCAGCAGTGAATGGACCTCCTACGAGCAGTACTTC
CASSEWTSYEQYF
>.|.|TRBJ2-7|TRBV7-9
TGTGCCAGCAGCTTAGTACTGGGCGGAGGGTCCGAGCAGTACTTC
CASSLVLGGGSEQYF